These T cell receptor beta chains were read from a single sample in a study of cytomegalovirus exposure and HLA in healthy donors. Some clones are missing from TCRdb's copy, which holds only in-frame ones; the method was immunoSEQ multiplex PCR. The profile covers 200,000 to 250,000 clones, with roughly 84% appearing a single time and 0.71% taken by the ten largest. The sample taken for sequencing was PBMCs. The origin of the receptors is a boy between 2 and 10 years old in good health and CMV-seronegative. CDR3s include the opening cysteine and the closing phenylalanine or tryptophan. The D gene is left open where the match is weak. Size tells how often a clone was seen (once, few, many) or the class of an expanded clone, and some rows leave it out.

>.|TRBJ2-7|13|TRBD1|TRBV10-1
CASSPGTGGEQYF
TGCGCCAGCAGTCCCGGGACAGGGGGCGAGCAGTACTTC
>.|TRBJ1-1|14|.|TRBV5-1
CASSEGRTATEAFF
TGCGCCAGCAGCGAGGGTAGGACAGCCACTGAAGCTTTCTTT
>few|TRBJ1-1|15|.|TRBV6-6
CASSSLREGNTEAFF
TGTGCCAGCAGTTCCCTAAGGGAGGGGAACACTGAAGCTTTCTTT
>.|TRBJ1-2|13|TRBD1|TRBV6-5
CASSYRGRRGYTF
TGTGCCAGCAGTTACAGGGGGCGTCGTGGCTACACCTTC
>.|TRBJ1-2|13|TRBD1|TRBV7-9
CASSPTGAYGYTF
TGTGCCAGCAGCCCGACAGGGGCCTATGGCTACACCTTC
>.|TRBJ1-2|13|TRBD1|TRBV7-9
CASSGDSPYGYTF
TGTGCCAGCAGCGGGGACAGCCCCTATGGCTACACCTTC
>.|TRBJ2-3|13|.|TRBV5-1
CASSLERADTQYF
TGCGCCAGCAGCTTGGAGAGGGCAGATACGCAGTATTTT
>few|TRBJ2-7|12|.|TRBV7-9
CASSSSTTGQYF
TGTGCCAGCAGCTCGTCTACCACTGGGCAGTACTTC
>.|TRBJ2-3|17|.|TRBV7-9
CAQTYAGASADTDTQYF
TGTGCCCAGACCTATGCTGGGGCTAGCGCAGACACAGATACGCAGTATTTT
>few|TRBJ1-1|14|.|TRBV5-4
CASSLTTGSPEAFF
TGTGCCAGCAGCTTGACCACAGGGTCGCCTGAAGCTTTCTTT